The sequence of this TCR beta chain was determined in a study of blood T cell repertoires in COVID-19 (dated by TCRdb to about 2020). In terms of the full investigation: Samples covering the acute and convalescent phases of COVID-19 were provided by collaborators in the United States, Italy and Spain. The prospective study material was composed of cDNA or gDNA derived from T cells, B-cell-depleted T cells, or PBMCs. Subjects who had been exposed to COVID-19, were actively infected with it, or had recovered from it provided the deeply sampled blood TCRbeta repertoires that made up the dataset. The repertoires were released in a freely available public database intended as a resource for research on the immune response to SARS-CoV-2. Samples were obtained from the ongoing ImmuneRACE study (first 160 participants) and from over a thousand subjects provided by 6 global collaborators. A de-identified subject ID, COVID-19 status, age in years and sex were almost always included in the sample metadata. Where HLA class I and class II types were available, the types were taken from metadata supplied by the sample provider, not from assay-based typing.

The immunoSEQ Assay, a bias-controlled multiplex PCR, was used to amplify TCRbeta CDR3 regions from genomic DNA. Per the authors' processing: The number of nucleated cells in each sample was estimated by amplification of reference gene primers within the assay. Sequence reads were collapsed and filtered to measure the absolute abundance of every unique TCRbeta CDR3 rearrangement. For each sample, productive Simpson clonality was calculated as the square root of Simpson's diversity index across productive rearrangements. The table was pulled from immuneACCESS by TCRdb, which kept in-frame rearrangements only. Such tables lose some clones; where checked, under half of the loss comes from unresolved V genes, and the rest has no known cause. V, J and clone size derive from that table, while D and trimming were established from the DNA sequence. Within this sample are around 310,000 clones, with approximately 88% of them counted one time only. In total, the top ten clones hold approximately 4% of the sample.

V is clipped by 0 bases and J by 0 bases, and the sequence between their germline boundaries is 9 bases long. CDR1 and CDR2, looked up from the germline V gene (reference sequence), are SGHNT and YYREEE. The CDR3 numbers 15 residues from cysteine through phenylalanine. CDR3 DNA is the only sequence kept; it has 45 bases, read in frame from the first base. With regard to this clone: Its antigen remains undetermined. No qualities accompany the bases; no much larger clone lies one base away.

General study outcomes and caveats: Clinical and demographic metadata were provided uncurated, with the amount varying by source and participant.

The collaborating institutions used their own protocols to collect whole blood in K2EDTA tubes. For TCRbeta analysis, collaborator samples were shipped as frozen whole blood, as isolated PBMCs, or as DNA extracted from either sample type. Sequencing was carried out using peripheral blood. This sequence uses TRBV5-4 and TRBJ1-2, and perhaps TRBD1 as D gene, on 5 matching bases. The source is a woman aged 50 to 60 with active or convalescent COVID-19. The sequenced DNA is TGTGCCAGCAGCTTGGAAGGGACTGCTAACTATGGCTACACCTTC. The encoded protein is CASSLEGTANYGYTF.